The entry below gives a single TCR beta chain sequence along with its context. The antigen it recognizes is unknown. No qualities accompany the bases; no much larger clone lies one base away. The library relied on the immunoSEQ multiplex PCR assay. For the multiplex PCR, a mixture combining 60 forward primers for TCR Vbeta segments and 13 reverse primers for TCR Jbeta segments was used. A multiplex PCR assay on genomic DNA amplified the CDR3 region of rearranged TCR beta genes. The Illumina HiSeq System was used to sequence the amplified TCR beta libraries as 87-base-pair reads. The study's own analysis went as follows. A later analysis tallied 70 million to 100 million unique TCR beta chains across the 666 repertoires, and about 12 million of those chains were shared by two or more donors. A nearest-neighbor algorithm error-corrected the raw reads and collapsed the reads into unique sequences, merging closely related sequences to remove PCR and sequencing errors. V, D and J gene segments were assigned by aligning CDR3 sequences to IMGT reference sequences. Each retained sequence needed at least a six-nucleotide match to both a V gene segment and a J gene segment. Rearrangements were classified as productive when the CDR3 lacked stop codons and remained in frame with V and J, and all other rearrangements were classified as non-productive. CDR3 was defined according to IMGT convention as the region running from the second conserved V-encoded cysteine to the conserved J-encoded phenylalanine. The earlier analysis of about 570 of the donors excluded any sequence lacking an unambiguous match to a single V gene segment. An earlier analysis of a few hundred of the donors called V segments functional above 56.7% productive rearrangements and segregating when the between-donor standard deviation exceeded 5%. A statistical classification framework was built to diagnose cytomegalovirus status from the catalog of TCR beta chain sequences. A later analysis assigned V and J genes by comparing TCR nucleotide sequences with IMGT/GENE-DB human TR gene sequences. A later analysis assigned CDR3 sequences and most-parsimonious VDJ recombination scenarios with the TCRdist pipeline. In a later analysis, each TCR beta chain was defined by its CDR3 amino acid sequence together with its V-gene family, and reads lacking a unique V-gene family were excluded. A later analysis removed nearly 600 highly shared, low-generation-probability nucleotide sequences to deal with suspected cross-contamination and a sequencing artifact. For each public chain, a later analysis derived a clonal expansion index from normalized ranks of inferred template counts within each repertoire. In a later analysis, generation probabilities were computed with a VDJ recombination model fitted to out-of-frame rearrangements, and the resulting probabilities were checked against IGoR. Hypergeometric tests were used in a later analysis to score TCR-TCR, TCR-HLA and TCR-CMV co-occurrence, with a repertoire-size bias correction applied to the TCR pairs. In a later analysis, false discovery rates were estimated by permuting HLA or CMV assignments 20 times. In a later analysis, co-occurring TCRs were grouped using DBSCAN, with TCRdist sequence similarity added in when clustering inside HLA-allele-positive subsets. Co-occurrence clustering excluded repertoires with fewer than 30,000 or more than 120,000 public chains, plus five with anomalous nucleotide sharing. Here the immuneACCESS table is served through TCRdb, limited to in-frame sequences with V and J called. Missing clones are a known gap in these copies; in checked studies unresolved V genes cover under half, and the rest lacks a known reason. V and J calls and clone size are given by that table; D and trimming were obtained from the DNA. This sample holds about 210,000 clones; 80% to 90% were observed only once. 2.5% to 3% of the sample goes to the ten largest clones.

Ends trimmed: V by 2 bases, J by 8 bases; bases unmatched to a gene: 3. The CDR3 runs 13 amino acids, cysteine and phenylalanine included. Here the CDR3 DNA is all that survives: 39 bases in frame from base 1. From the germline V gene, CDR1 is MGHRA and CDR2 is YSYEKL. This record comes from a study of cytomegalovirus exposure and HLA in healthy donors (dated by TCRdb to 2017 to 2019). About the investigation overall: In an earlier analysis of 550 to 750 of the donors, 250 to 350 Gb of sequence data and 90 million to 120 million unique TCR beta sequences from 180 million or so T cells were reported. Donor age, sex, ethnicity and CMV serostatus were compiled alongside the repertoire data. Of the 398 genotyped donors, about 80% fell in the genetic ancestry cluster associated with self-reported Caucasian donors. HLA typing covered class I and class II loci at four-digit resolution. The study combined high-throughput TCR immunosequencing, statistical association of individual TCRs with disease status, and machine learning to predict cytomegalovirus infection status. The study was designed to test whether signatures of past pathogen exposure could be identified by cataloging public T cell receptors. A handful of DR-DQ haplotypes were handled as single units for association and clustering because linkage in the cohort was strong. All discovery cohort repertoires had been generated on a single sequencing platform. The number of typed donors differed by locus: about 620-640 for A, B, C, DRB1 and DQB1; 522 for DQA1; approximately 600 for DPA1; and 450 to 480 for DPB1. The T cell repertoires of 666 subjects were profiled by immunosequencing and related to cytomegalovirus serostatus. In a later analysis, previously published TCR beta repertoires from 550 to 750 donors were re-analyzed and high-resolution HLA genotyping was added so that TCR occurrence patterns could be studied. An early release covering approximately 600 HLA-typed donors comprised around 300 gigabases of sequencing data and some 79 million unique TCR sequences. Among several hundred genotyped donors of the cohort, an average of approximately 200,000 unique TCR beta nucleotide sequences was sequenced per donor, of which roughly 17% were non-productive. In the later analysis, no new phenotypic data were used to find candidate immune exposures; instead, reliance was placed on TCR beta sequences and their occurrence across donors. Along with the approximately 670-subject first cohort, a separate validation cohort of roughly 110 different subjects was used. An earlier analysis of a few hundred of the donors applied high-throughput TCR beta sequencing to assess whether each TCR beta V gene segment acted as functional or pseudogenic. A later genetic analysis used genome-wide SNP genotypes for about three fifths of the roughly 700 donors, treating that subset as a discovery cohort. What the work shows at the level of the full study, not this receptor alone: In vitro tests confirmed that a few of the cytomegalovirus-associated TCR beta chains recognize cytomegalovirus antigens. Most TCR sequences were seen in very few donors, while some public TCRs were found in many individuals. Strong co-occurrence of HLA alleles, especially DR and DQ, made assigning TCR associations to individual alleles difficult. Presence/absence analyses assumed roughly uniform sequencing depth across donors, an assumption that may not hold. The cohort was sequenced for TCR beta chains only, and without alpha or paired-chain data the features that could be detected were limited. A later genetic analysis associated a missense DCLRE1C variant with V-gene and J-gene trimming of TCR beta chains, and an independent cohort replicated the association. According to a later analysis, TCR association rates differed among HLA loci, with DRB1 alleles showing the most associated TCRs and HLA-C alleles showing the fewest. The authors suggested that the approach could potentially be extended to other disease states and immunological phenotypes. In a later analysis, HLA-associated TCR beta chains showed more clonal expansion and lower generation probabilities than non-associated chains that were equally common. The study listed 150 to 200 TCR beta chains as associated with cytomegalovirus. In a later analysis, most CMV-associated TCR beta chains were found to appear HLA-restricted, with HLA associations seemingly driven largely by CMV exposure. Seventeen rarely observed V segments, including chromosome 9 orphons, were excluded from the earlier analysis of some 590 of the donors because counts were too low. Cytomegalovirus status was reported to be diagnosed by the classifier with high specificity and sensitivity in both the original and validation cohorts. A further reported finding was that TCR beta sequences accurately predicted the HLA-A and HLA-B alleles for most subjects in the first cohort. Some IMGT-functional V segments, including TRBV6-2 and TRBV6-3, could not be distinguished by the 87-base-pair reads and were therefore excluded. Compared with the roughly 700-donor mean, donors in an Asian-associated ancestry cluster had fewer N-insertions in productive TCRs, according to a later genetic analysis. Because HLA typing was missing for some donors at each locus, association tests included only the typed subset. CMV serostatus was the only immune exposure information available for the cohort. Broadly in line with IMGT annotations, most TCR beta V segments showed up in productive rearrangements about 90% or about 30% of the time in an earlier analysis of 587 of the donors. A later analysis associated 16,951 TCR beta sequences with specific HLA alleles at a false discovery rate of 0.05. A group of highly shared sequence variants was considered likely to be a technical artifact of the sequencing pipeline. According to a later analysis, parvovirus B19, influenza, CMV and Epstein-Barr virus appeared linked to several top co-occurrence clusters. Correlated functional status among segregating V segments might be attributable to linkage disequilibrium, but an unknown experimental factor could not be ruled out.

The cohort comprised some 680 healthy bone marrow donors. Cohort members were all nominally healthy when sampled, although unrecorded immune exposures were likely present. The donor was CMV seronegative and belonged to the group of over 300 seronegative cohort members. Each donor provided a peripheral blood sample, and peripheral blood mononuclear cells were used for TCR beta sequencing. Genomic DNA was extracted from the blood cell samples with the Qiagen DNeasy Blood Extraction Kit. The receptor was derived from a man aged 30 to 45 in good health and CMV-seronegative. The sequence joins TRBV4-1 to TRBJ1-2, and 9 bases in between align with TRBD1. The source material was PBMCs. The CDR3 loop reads CASSQNRGRGYTF. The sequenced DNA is TGCGCCAGCAGCCAAAACAGGGGGCGAGGCTACACCTTC.